This T cell receptor beta chain was recorded in a study of control samples from healthy donors and cancer patients. Sequenced by immunoSEQ multiplex PCR; TCRdb stores in-frame clones only, minus some. The table lists 64,000 or so clones, about 92% of them singletons. This CDR3 is 16 amino acids long. With 1 base removed from V and 0 bases from J, the gap between germline ends came to 9 bases. CDR1 is LGHNA and CDR2 is YSLEER in the germline V gene. The V gene is TRBV4-3, the J gene TRBJ1-4; a weak D match, TRBD1 (5 bases). Sequences were obtained from PBMCs. This receptor was identified in a middle-aged man with colorectal cancer. CDR3 DNA: TGCGCCAGCAGCCAAGGACAGACTGCAACTAATGAAAAACTGTTTTTT. This sequence encodes CASSQGQTATNEKLFF.